A single TCR beta chain is shown here with its context. At least ten counts were recorded for this clonotype. Its specific antigen is unknown. Base qualities are not provided; no much larger clone lies one nucleotide away. The instrument given in TCRdb is Illumina MiSeq. Clones were called with MiXCR by TCRdb after fastp trimmed the public reads at Q25, and only in-frame beta chains were retained. CDR3 protein duplicates are merged, each entry listing the most common genes and DNA. In all, the sample holds about 5,800 distinct CDR3 sequences, and around 8.8% of those were seen once. The leading ten clones occupy 4.5% to 5.5% of the sample. According to the germline V gene, CDR1 reads KGHSH and CDR2 reads LQKENI. Its CDR3 holds 14 amino acids, cysteine through phenylalanine. This entry keeps only the CDR3 DNA: 42 bases, framed from base 1. V is shortened by 8 bases, J by 1 base, and the region joining them spans 14 bases.

This sample was included in a study. Sequencing input: CD4+ T cells from synovial fluid. The rearrangement joined TRBV18 to TRBJ1-1; a confident D gene designation cannot be given. The clonotype originates from a human donor with rheumatoid arthritis. The DNA sequence is as follows: TGTGCCAGCCACCGGGGTATTGGGAACACTGAAGCTTTCTTT. This sequence encodes CASHRGIGNTEAFF.